Sequencing of this T cell receptor (beta chain) was carried out in a study of long-term antiretroviral therapy in people with HIV. Before DNA extraction, roughly 0.95-10 million cryopreserved PBMC were held in the samples. Survey-level immunoSEQ v3.0 assays were run. Libraries were prepared by immunoSEQ multiplex PCR; TCRdb keeps only in-frame clonotypes and omits some of them. The sample contains approximately 32,000 clones, roughly 80% of which appear only once. Germline lookup yields CDR1 ENHRY and CDR2 SYGVKD. The trim removed 0 bases at V and 7 bases at J, leaving 5 bases unmatched. The length of the CDR3 is 15 residues.

The TCR originated in a man in his late teens or twenties with HIV. The chain has TRBV10-3 and TRBJ1-4; 7 bases align to TRBD1. The material sequenced was unsorted PBMCs, taken 0.4 years before starting antiretroviral therapy. The CDR3 here is CAISESKGASEKLFF. CDR3 nucleotides: TGTGCCATCAGTGAGTCTAAGGGGGCGAGTGAAAAACTGTTTTTT.